Listed below are T cell receptor beta chains from one sample, sequenced in a study of CD8+CD57+ T cells in acquired aplastic anemia. Via MiXCR, TCRdb re-called the reads, giving one row per CDR3 protein. The table shows 220,000 or so distinct CDR3 sequences, with 60% to 80% occurring only once. What was sequenced was sorted CD4+, CD8+, or CD8+CD57+ T cells (not recorded which) from PBMCs. All receptors derive from a human donor with aplastic anemia. Each CDR3 is given with its conserved first and last residue. Fields, in order: V gene, J gene, D gene, CDR3 protein. The D gene is left open where the match is weak.

v_gene: TRBV10-3; j_gene: TRBJ2-7; d_gene: TRBD2; CDR3aa: CAISERTSGGREQYF
v_gene: TRBV9; j_gene: TRBJ1-2; d_gene: -; CDR3aa: CASSVLTAANYGYTF
v_gene: TRBV10-2; j_gene: TRBJ2-1; d_gene: -; CDR3aa: CATSGGREQFF
v_gene: TRBV5-8; j_gene: TRBJ2-7; d_gene: -; CDR3aa: CASSLTGPVGSYEQYF
v_gene: TRBV6-4; j_gene: TRBJ1-2; d_gene: -; CDR3aa: CASTQDRLLYGYTF
v_gene: TRBV5-1; j_gene: TRBJ1-1; d_gene: -; CDR3aa: CASSLSEDTEAFF
v_gene: TRBV20-1; j_gene: TRBJ2-6; d_gene: -; CDR3aa: CSASGFSGANVLTF
v_gene: TRBV7-2; j_gene: TRBJ2-2; d_gene: -; CDR3aa: CASSSFYTGELFF
v_gene: TRBV19; j_gene: TRBJ2-7; d_gene: TRBD1; CDR3aa: CASSAQGAYEQYF
v_gene: TRBV5-4; j_gene: TRBJ1-1; d_gene: -; CDR3aa: CASSSGQPSAEAFF
v_gene: TRBV7-8; j_gene: TRBJ2-7; d_gene: TRBD1; CDR3aa: CASSHRGPPRHEQYF
v_gene: TRBV11-3; j_gene: TRBJ2-5; d_gene: TRBD2; CDR3aa: CASSMTPAGVAETQYF
v_gene: TRBV19; j_gene: TRBJ2-3; d_gene: TRBD2; CDR3aa: CASSSRLAISGDTQYF
v_gene: TRBV7-8; j_gene: TRBJ2-5; d_gene: -; CDR3aa: CASINLLNEGGQETQYF
v_gene: TRBV7-1; j_gene: TRBJ1-6; d_gene: TRBD1; CDR3aa: CASRKTGAMDSPLHF
v_gene: TRBV19; j_gene: TRBJ2-3; d_gene: -; CDR3aa: CASSSRLETDTQYF
v_gene: TRBV20-1; j_gene: TRBJ1-2; d_gene: -; CDR3aa: CSARAGYGYTF
v_gene: TRBV20-1; j_gene: TRBJ1-5; d_gene: -; CDR3aa: CSASESSQPQHF
v_gene: TRBV5-1; j_gene: TRBJ2-3; d_gene: -; CDR3aa: CASSPHPSTDTQYF
v_gene: TRBV6-1; j_gene: TRBJ2-7; d_gene: -; CDR3aa: CASTDAGRGSSYEQYF
v_gene: TRBV7-6; j_gene: TRBJ2-1; d_gene: TRBD2; CDR3aa: CASSNGRANEQFF
v_gene: TRBV15; j_gene: TRBJ2-1; d_gene: -; CDR3aa: CATSRDRGIDEQFF
v_gene: TRBV7-8; j_gene: TRBJ1-6; d_gene: -; CDR3aa: CASSLTDRSPLHF
v_gene: TRBV20-1; j_gene: TRBJ2-7; d_gene: -; CDR3aa: CSATSNREEQYF
v_gene: TRBV29-1; j_gene: TRBJ2-1; d_gene: -; CDR3aa: CSTGEWGEQFF
v_gene: TRBV2; j_gene: TRBJ2-3; d_gene: TRBD1; CDR3aa: CATRTGVGGTDTQYF
v_gene: TRBV12-3/TRBV12-4; j_gene: TRBJ1-2; d_gene: -; CDR3aa: CASGSLGTRSYTF
v_gene: TRBV20-1; j_gene: TRBJ1-1; d_gene: TRBD1; CDR3aa: CSAPPGQGNTEAFF
v_gene: TRBV24-1; j_gene: TRBJ2-2; d_gene: -; CDR3aa: CATSDPVYATGELFF
v_gene: TRBV12-3/TRBV12-4; j_gene: TRBJ2-7; d_gene: -; CDR3aa: CASSVSSYEQYF
v_gene: TRBV20-1; j_gene: TRBJ2-7; d_gene: -; CDR3aa: CSARVSVAGGQYF
v_gene: TRBV12-3/TRBV12-4; j_gene: TRBJ2-1; d_gene: TRBD2; CDR3aa: CASSLAAGTIYNEQFF
v_gene: TRBV7-2; j_gene: TRBJ2-7; d_gene: TRBD1; CDR3aa: CASSPKTGAISYEQYF
v_gene: TRBV7-2; j_gene: TRBJ2-5; d_gene: -; CDR3aa: CASSLETGIIGTQYF
v_gene: TRBV24-1; j_gene: TRBJ1-2; d_gene: -; CDR3aa: CATSEQNRVGYTF
v_gene: TRBV7-9; j_gene: TRBJ2-6; d_gene: -; CDR3aa: CASSLAFVSGANVLTF
v_gene: TRBV2; j_gene: TRBJ1-2; d_gene: -; CDR3aa: CASSPRTNYGYTF
v_gene: TRBV6-5; j_gene: TRBJ1-6; d_gene: -; CDR3aa: CASRGGSGNSPLHF
v_gene: TRBV20-1; j_gene: TRBJ1-1; d_gene: -; CDR3aa: CSARDPLTRTEAFF
v_gene: TRBV7-8; j_gene: TRBJ2-5; d_gene: TRBD2; CDR3aa: CASRPIRTSGEETQYF
v_gene: TRBV7-7; j_gene: TRBJ2-1; d_gene: -; CDR3aa: CASSAGGPLEQFF